The 8 T cell receptor beta chains presented below share a single source sample, sequenced in a study of post-analysis software for immune sequencing data. Study outcomes and limitations: Controls showed lower frequencies than patients for a handful of TRBV segments, and TRBV5-6, TRBV5-1 and TRBV20-1 were among these.

Prepared TCR beta cDNA libraries contained unique molecular identifiers. TCRdb itself ran the PCR reads through MiXCR, one entry per CDR3 protein. This table has 750,000 to 950,000 distinct CDR3 sequences, roughly half appearing once. Antigens of these TCRs are unknown. Sequenced input: blood. The receptors here all came from a girl aged 5-17 years with multiple sclerosis.

The chain is built from TRBV7-3 and TRBJ2-3, with D tentatively TRBD1 (5 bases). Germline V gene data show CDR1 as SGHTA and CDR2 as FQGTGA. Trimming cost V 6 bases and J 2 bases, with 18 bases left between them. This CDR3 is built from 16 residues. In DNA form, the CDR3 reads TGTGCCAGCAGACCAGGACACTCGATCTCCACAGATACGCAGTATTTT. Amino acids: CASRPGHSISTDTQYF. The variable domain in full, with the rest retrieved from reference TRBV7-3 and TRBJ2-3, is GAGVSQTPSNKVTEKGKYVELRCDPISGHTALYWYRQSLGQGPEFLIYFQGTGAADDSGLPNDRFFAVRPEGSVSTLKIQRTERGDSAVYLCASRPGHSISTDTQYFGPGTRLTVL.

The chain links TRBV5-1 to TRBJ1-2, with D maybe TRBD1 (5 bases). The CDR3 extends over 15 amino acids. Trimming took off 0 bases at V and 0 bases at J, with 9 bases between the two ends. Germline V lookup: CDR1 SGHRS, CDR2 YFSETQ. The CDR3 bases are TGCGCCAGCAGCTTGGAGCCGGACACTAACTATGGCTACACCTTC. It yields the protein CASSLEPDTNYGYTF.

The chain joins TRBV7-8 to TRBJ2-3, with a weak D call TRBD2 (6 bases). The CDR3 is made up of 14 amino acids. V was pared by 5 bases and J by 4 bases, with 13 bases between. The germline V gene encodes CDR1 SGHVS and CDR2 FQNEAQ. DNA of the CDR3: TGTGCCAGCAGCCCCTGGGGGGAGTCAGATACGCAGTATTTT. Its translation is CASSPWGESDTQYF. The full variable domain, with the rest looked up from reference TRBV7-8 and TRBJ2-3, is GAGVSQSPRYKVAKRGQDVALRCDPISGHVSLFWYQQALGQGPEFLTYFQNEAQLDKSGLPSDRFFAERPEGSVSTLKIQRTQQEDSAVYLCASSPWGESDTQYFGPGTRLTVL.

The gene calls are TRBV6-1 and TRBJ1-2, with D possibly being TRBD1 (5 bases). Trimming took 3 bases from V and 8 from J, leaving 22 bases between them. The CDR3 contains 16 residues. Per germline, CDR1 MNHNS and CDR2 SASEGT. CDR3 coding DNA: TGTGCCAGCAGTGACGGTGGGGCCTTAATACTGCGGGGCTACACCTTC. Encoded protein: CASSDGGALILRGYTF.

The gene calls are TRBV15 and TRBJ2-1; D is possibly TRBD1 (6 bases). V gave up 5 bases and J gave up 0 bases, with 14 bases separating them. Germline CDR1 reads LNHNV; CDR2 reads YYDKDF (reference sequence). The CDR3 length is 16 residues. The CDR3: CATSGLQGNSYNEQFF. The CDR3 DNA reads TGTGCCACCAGCGGGCTACAGGGCAACTCCTACAATGAGCAGTTCTTC. Variable domain in full (rest from reference TRBV15 and TRBJ2-1): DAMVIQNPRYQVTQFGKPVTLSCSQTLNHNVMYWYQQKSSQAPKLLFHYYDKDFNNEADTPDNFQSRRPNTSFCFLDIRSPGLGDTAMYLCATSGLQGNSYNEQFFGPGTRLTVL.

The chain recombines TRBV14 with TRBJ2-7; tentatively, D is TRBD2 (5 bases). The V and J ends lost 1 base and 2 bases respectively, with 18 bases between them. The CDR3 sequence is 17 residues long. CDR1 is SGHDN and CDR2 is FVKESK in the germline V gene. For the CDR3, the DNA is TGTGCCAGCAGCCAAGGAAGGAGGATTTTTTTCCCCTACGAGCAGTACTTC. Translation: CASSQGRRIFFPYEQYF. Variable domain in full (rest from reference TRBV14 and TRBJ2-7): EAGVTQFPSHSVIEKGQTVTLRCDPISGHDNLYWYRRVMGKEIKFLLHFVKESKQDESGMPNNRFLAERTGGTYSTLKVQPAELEDSGVYFCASSQGRRIFFPYEQYFGPGTRLTVT.

The CDR3 loop reads CASSSRDFQETQYF. CDR3 sequence (DNA): TGTGCCAGTAGTAGCCGGGACTTCCAAGAGACCCAGTACTTC. V usage is TRBV19 and J usage is TRBJ2-5; tentatively, D is TRBD2 (6 bases). This CDR3 has 14 amino acids. The V end was cut by 4 bases, the J end by 1 base, with 10 bases between. The V gene's germline CDR1 is LNHDA and CDR2 SQIVND (reference sequence). Supplemented by reference TRBV19 and TRBJ2-5, the full variable domain reads DGGITQSPKYLFRKEGQNVTLSCEQNLNHDAMYWYRQDPGQGLRLIYYSQIVNDFQKGDIAEGYSVSREKKESFPLTVTSAQKNPTAFYLCASSSRDFQETQYFGPGTRLLVL.

This chain joins TRBV20-1 and TRBJ1-1, with TRBD1 matching over 10 bases. CDR3 size: 17 residues. V gave up 1 base and J gave up 6 bases; unmatched junction bases: 14. CDR1 and CDR2 (germline): DFQATT, SNEGSKA (reference sequence). The CDR3 spells CSARGRTGGSGRSEAFF. CDR3 nucleotides: TGCAGTGCTAGAGGGAGGACAGGGGGATCGGGTAGGTCTGAAGCTTTCTTT.